Below, 27 T cell receptor beta chains from the same sample are listed, as sequenced in a study of shared clonotypes between healthy human individuals. Generated by immunoSEQ multiplex PCR, the TCRdb table keeps only in-frame clones and is missing some. This sample has about a million clones, with 70% to 80% found just once. The sequenced sample was memory CD4+ T cells sorted from blood. Regarding subset: CD45RA-negative fraction. The receptors come from a man younger than 30 in good health.

The chain is built from TRBV9 and TRBJ2-1, with D possibly matching TRBD2 (6 bases). Germline V CDR1 and CDR2: SGDLS, YYNGEE. V was cut by 1 base and J by 5 bases, with 13 bases left in between. This CDR3 comprises 15 residues. The DNA for the CDR3 is TGTGCCAGCAGCGTACGGGGGAATGATGACAATGAGCAGTTCTTC. Translated: CASSVRGNDDNEQFF.

V usage is TRBV10-3 and J usage is TRBJ2-7; D gene unclear. Trimming left V 6 bases short and J 2 bases short, with 11 bases between. This CDR3 spans 13 amino acids. Germline loops: CDR1 ENHRY, CDR2 SYGVKD. DNA for the CDR3: TGTGCCATCAGGGTGGACGGAGCCTACGAGCAGTACTTC. Amino acid sequence: CAIRVDGAYEQYF.

The chain combines TRBV2 with TRBJ2-7; the D call may be TRBD1 or TRBD2 (5 bases each). The CDR3 extends over 13 amino acids. Germline V lookup: CDR1 SNHLY, CDR2 FYNNEI. Trimming stripped 6 bases from V and 4 bases from J, with 13 bases between. The CDR3 loop reads CASSLGWGYEQYF. The CDR3 DNA is TGTGCCAGCAGCCTGGGATGGGGGTACGAGCAGTACTTC.

This sequence joins TRBV30 and TRBJ2-7, with 8 bases aligning to TRBD1. Unmatched junction bases numbered 3, after V lost 8 bases and J lost 3 bases. Germline assignment: CDR1 GTSNPN and CDR2 SVGIG (reference sequence). The CDR3 length is 11 residues. Here the CDR3 DNA reads TGTGCCGCGACAGGGGACTACGAGCAGTACTTC. Its translation is CAATGDYEQYF. Based on the CDR3 plus reference TRBV30 and TRBJ2-7, the full variable domain is SQTIHQWPATLVQPVGSPLSLECTVEGTSNPNLYWYRQAAGRGLQLLFYSVGIGQISSEVPQNLSASRPQDRQFILSSKKLLLSDSGFYLCAATGDYEQYFGPGTRLTVT.

The gene calls are TRBV6-5 and TRBJ1-2; the D gene is possibly TRBD1 (5 bases). V lost 6 bases and J lost 4, with 12 bases in between. CDR3 length: 13 residues. CDR1 is MNHEY and CDR2 is SVGAGI in the germline V gene. CDR3 nucleotides: TGTGCCAGCAGGCCCCGGGACCTCTATGGCTACACCTTC. It specifies CASRPRDLYGYTF.

The rearrangement uses TRBV5-6 and TRBJ1-4; D remains unclear. Germline lookup yields CDR1 SGHDT and CDR2 YYEEEE. This CDR3 region has 14 residues. The ends were cut back, 4 bases at V and 6 bases at J, with 13 bases in the middle. CDR3 nucleotides: TGTGCCAGCAGCCACACCGATACCTATGAAAAACTGTTTTTT. It yields the protein CASSHTDTYEKLFF.

The CDR3 is CASSQVTRDTGELFF. The DNA for the CDR3 is TGCGCCAGCAGCCAAGTTACGAGGGACACCGGGGAGCTGTTTTTT. The rearrangement uses TRBV4-1 and TRBJ2-2; the D gene is possibly TRBD2 (5 bases). Germline V gene data show CDR1 as MGHRA and CDR2 as YSYEKL. V lost 1 base and J 3 bases, leaving 9 bases between the germline ends. The CDR3 has 15 amino acids.

V gene TRBV27 combines with J gene TRBJ1-6; D remains ambiguous. This CDR3 has 14 amino acids. The germline CDR1 and CDR2 sequences are MNHEY and SMNVEV (reference sequence). Between the trimmed V and J ends, which lost 2 bases and 9 bases, there was a span of 11 bases. The CDR3 DNA sequence: TGTGCCAGCAGTTTAGCGAGAAGTCGTTCACCCCTCCACTTT. Translation gives CASSLARSRSPLHF.

The chain joins TRBV2 to TRBJ2-3, with D possibly matching TRBD2 (6 bases). Germline values: CDR1 SNHLY, CDR2 FYNNEI. The germline V and J ends were trimmed by 6 bases and 3 bases, with 13 bases remaining between them. The CDR3 is 14 amino acids. CDR3 loop: CASSGGSGTDTQYF. The DNA of the CDR3 is TGTGCCAGCAGCGGAGGGAGTGGGACAGATACGCAGTATTTT.

V and J are TRBV5-1 and TRBJ1-6, with 9 bases fitting TRBD1. From germline, CDR1 is SGHRS and CDR2 YFSETQ. V was clipped by 1 base and J by 9 bases; unmatched bases: 5. The CDR3 runs to 15 residues. This chain's CDR3 is CASSLTGGFSSPLHF. The CDR3 DNA sequence: TGCGCCAGCAGCTTGACAGGGGGCTTTAGTTCACCCCTCCACTTT.

V is TRBV27 and J is TRBJ2-7; 7 bases agree with TRBD1. There are 15 residues in the CDR3. The germline V gene has CDR1 MNHEY and CDR2 SMNVEV (reference sequence). With 3 bases clipped from V and 1 base from J, the junction kept 6 bases outside the gene matches. In nucleotides, the CDR3 is TGTGCCAGCAGTTTGAGGGGGCAAAGGTCCTACGAGCAGTACTTC. Its translation is CASSLRGQRSYEQYF.

This clone appeared a few times. The J gene is TRBJ2-7, the V gene TRBV19; 10 bases match TRBD2. The J segment lost 4 bases and the V segment lost 7 bases, leaving 4 bases of the junction unmatched. From germline, CDR1 is LNHDA and CDR2 SQIVND (reference sequence). This CDR3 is 13 amino acids long. CDR3 sequence (DNA): TGTGCCAGTACTAGCGGGAGTACTTACGAGCAGTACTTC. Its translation is CASTSGSTYEQYF.

DNA of the CDR3: TGTGCCTGGAGTGCCGGACAGGGGGTGTTCGCTGGGGCCAACGTCCTGACTTTC. Translating it yields CAWSAGQGVFAGANVLTF. The chain has TRBV30 and TRBJ2-6, with TRBD1 matching over 10 bases. Germline lookup yields CDR1 GTSNPN and CDR2 SVGIG (reference sequence). Trimming removed 1 base from V and 2 bases from J; junction bases left unmatched: 8. The CDR3 length is 18 residues.

V is TRBV9 and J is TRBJ2-7; D unresolved. The length of the CDR3 is 14 residues. Germline values: CDR1 SGDLS, CDR2 YYNGEE. V lost 0 bases and J 2 bases, leaving 9 bases between the germline ends. The CDR3 loop reads CASSVEVHPYEQYF. DNA for the CDR3: TGTGCCAGCAGCGTAGAAGTCCATCCCTACGAGCAGTACTTC.

This chain joins TRBV11-2 and TRBJ2-2, with TRBD2 identical over 10 bases. The CDR3 is 16 amino acids. The V and J ends lost 6 bases and 2 bases, in that order; junction bases with no gene match: 6. The germline CDR1 and CDR2 sequences are SGHAT and FQNNGV. CDR3 amino acids: CASRSSGSTNTGELFF. The CDR3 nucleotides are TGTGCCAGCAGGTCTAGCGGGAGTACTAACACCGGGGAGCTGTTTTTT.

The chain links TRBV6-6 to TRBJ2-3, with 7 bases that match TRBD1. The CDR3 sequence is 12 residues long. Germline lookup yields CDR1 MNHNY and CDR2 SVGAGI (reference sequence). After removal of 5 bases from V and 8 bases from J, the junction contained 4 bases not matched to a gene. The CDR3 reads CASSDRVRTQYF. CDR3 DNA sequence: TGTGCCAGCAGTGACAGGGTGCGTACGCAGTATTTT.

The rearrangement joins TRBV6-5 to TRBJ1-1; D gene unclear. The CDR3 has 15 amino acids. Between the trimmed V and J ends, which lost 2 bases and 1 base, there was a span of 11 bases. Germline V gene data show CDR1 as MNHEY and CDR2 as SVGAGI. The CDR3 DNA reads as TGTGCCAGCAGTTACCTGGCTGCGGCGAACACTGAAGCTTTCTTT. Residues: CASSYLAAANTEAFF.

V gene TRBV6-1 combines with J gene TRBJ2-7; 7 positions agree with TRBD1. TRBJ2-5 explains the end of the DNA better; the J call may be wrong. The CDR3 extends over 14 amino acids. Germline V gene lookup returns CDR1 MNHNS and CDR2 SASEGT. The chain's CDR3 is CASSLNRGRETQYF. The CDR3 coding sequence is TGTGCCAGCAGTCTAAACAGGGGAAGGGAGACCCAGTACTTC.

This clone came up a few times. Other DNA sequences from this sample encode an identical CDR3 as well. J is TRBJ1-6 and V is TRBV7-9, with 9 bases identical to TRBD1. With 5 bases clipped from V and 7 bases from J, the junction kept 3 bases outside the gene matches. CDR3 size: 14 residues. CDR1 is SEHNR, CDR2 FQNEAQ, per germline (reference sequence). The DNA of the CDR3 is TGTGCCAGCAGCCGGGACAGGGAAAATTCACCCCTCCACTTT. Translated: CASSRDRENSPLHF.

V and J are TRBV4-1 and TRBJ1-5; possibly TRBD1 for D (5 bases). The CDR3 spans 14 residues. V was shortened by 3 bases and J by 7 bases, with 13 bases between the two germline ends. Germline V gene sequence: CDR1 MGHRA, CDR2 YSYEKL. The CDR3 spells CASSHSRVEQPQHF. The CDR3 DNA sequence: TGCGCCAGCAGCCACAGCAGGGTAGAGCAGCCCCAGCATTTT.

V is TRBV10-3 and J is TRBJ2-7; TRBD2 matches 8 bases. Germline trimming cut 4 bases from V and 3 bases from J; bases unmatched to any gene: 5. CDR3 length equals 14 residues. Germline CDR1 and CDR2: ENHRY and SYGVKD. The CDR3 here is CAISGAGGRYEQYF. The CDR3 coding sequence is TGTGCCATCAGTGGCGCGGGGGGCCGCTACGAGCAGTACTTC.

This clone was seen just once. The V and J genes are TRBV9 and TRBJ2-7; 9 bases fit TRBD1. The V gene's germline CDR1 is SGDLS and CDR2 YYNGEE. The V and J ends lost 4 bases and 5 bases, in that order; junction bases with no gene match: 7. The CDR3 extends over 14 amino acids. The CDR3 DNA is TGTGCCAGCAGCTCGCGCTGGACAGGGGACGAGCAGTACTTC. This sequence encodes CASSSRWTGDEQYF.

V gene TRBV30 combines with J gene TRBJ1-5; no reliable D call. The CDR3 sequence is 14 residues long. Trimming removed 2 bases from V and 9 bases from J, with 17 bases in between. Germline V gene data show CDR1 as GTSNPN and CDR2 as SVGIG (reference sequence). This CDR3 reads CAWSSELLGSPQHF. CDR3 bases: TGTGCCTGGAGTAGCGAACTCCTGGGGTCGCCCCAGCATTTT.

This chain joins TRBV9 and TRBJ1-6; D gene unclear. CDR1 and CDR2 from the germline V gene are SGDLS and YYNGEE. The ends were cut back, 0 bases at V and 11 bases at J, with 18 bases in the middle. This CDR3 region has 16 residues. The CDR3 is CASSVAEWGGGTPLHF. The CDR3 DNA reads as TGTGCCAGCAGCGTAGCAGAATGGGGAGGAGGGACACCCCTCCACTTT.

This clone appeared a single time. The V gene is TRBV6-1, the J gene TRBJ1-6, with 10 nucleotides matching TRBD1. The CDR3 runs 17 residues. The V gene end was trimmed by 4 bases and the J gene end by 9 bases; junction bases not matched to a gene: 12. CDR1 and CDR2 from the germline V gene are MNHNS and SASEGT. CDR3 DNA sequence: TGTGCCAGCAGTGCCCGACAGGGGGCGACCATAAGTTCACCCCTCCACTTT. This gives the protein CASSARQGATISSPLHF.

This clone has only one observation. The chain couples TRBV27 to TRBJ2-4; D gene ambiguous. Germline values: CDR1 MNHEY, CDR2 SMNVEV (reference sequence). Trimming cost V 4 bases and J 0 bases, with 7 bases left between them. This CDR3 region has 14 residues. The DNA for the CDR3 is TGTGCCAGCAGTTACGAAGGAGCCAAAAACATTCAGTACTTC. Translated, it gives CASSYEGAKNIQYF.

This clone was seen only once. CDR3 sequence: CATSPERGYSGETQYF. CDR3 DNA: TGTGCCACCAGCCCGGAGCGGGGTTATTCAGGGGAGACCCAGTACTTC. This chain uses TRBV15 with TRBJ2-5; TRBD2 aligns across 7 bases. The CDR3 is 16 residues long. The V gene end was trimmed by 5 bases and the J gene end by 5 bases; junction bases not matched to a gene: 14. CDR1 is LNHNV, CDR2 YYDKDF, per germline (reference sequence).